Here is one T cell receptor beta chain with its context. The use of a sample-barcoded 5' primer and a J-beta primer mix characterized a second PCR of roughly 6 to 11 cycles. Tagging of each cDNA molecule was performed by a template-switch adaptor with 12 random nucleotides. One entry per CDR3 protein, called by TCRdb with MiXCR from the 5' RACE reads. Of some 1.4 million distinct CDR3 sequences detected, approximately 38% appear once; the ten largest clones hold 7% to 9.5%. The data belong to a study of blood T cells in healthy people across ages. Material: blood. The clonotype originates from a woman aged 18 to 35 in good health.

The CDR3 DNA reads as TGTGCCATCGGCTATAGCAATCAGCCCCAGCATTTT. Its protein is CAIGYSNQPQHF. This rearrangement joins TRBV10-3 to TRBJ1-5; D is ambiguous. CDR1 ENHRY and CDR2 SYGVKD come from the germline V gene. With 8 bases removed from V and 0 bases from J, the gap between germline ends came to 5 bases. The CDR3 is 12 residues long.